This TCR beta chain was sequenced in a study of OX40 agonist ivuxolimab in advanced cancers. The CDR3 is 14 residues long. Germline CDR1 reads SGHDT; CDR2 reads YYEEEE. V lost 4 bases, J lost 3 bases, and 13 bases lay in between. Sequencing used immunoSEQ multiplex PCR; TCRdb keeps in-frame clones, though not all of them. The sample holds around 7,800 clones; around 86% are singletons and the top ten take under 2%. V gene TRBV5-6 combines with J gene TRBJ1-1; D perhaps matches TRBD1 (6 bases). Sequencing used CD4+ or CD8+ T cells sorted from blood, obtained in a trial of the OX40 agonist ivuxolimab. This TCR derives from an adult with an advanced solid tumor such as melanoma, head and neck, liver or kidney cancer. CDR3 in DNA: TGTGCCAGCAGCCCCTGGCCAGGGGACACTGAAGCTTTCTTT. This sequence encodes CASSPWPGDTEAFF.